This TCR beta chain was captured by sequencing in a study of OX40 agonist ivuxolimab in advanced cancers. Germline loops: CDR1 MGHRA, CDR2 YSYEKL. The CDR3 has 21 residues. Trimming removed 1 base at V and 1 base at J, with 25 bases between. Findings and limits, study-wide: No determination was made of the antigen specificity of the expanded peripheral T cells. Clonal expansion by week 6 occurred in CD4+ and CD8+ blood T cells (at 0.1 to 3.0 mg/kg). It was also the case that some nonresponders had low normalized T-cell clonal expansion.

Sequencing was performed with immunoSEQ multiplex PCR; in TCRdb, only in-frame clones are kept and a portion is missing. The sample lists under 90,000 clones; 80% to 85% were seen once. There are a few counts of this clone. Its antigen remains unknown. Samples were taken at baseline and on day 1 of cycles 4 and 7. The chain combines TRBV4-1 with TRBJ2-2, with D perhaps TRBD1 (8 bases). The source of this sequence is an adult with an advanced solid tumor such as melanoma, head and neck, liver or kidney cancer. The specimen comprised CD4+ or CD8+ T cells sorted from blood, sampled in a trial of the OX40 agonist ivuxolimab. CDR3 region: CASSQVGGDRFKQRNTGELFF. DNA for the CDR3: TGCGCCAGCAGCCAAGTGGGGGGGGACAGGTTTAAGCAGCGGAACACCGGGGAGCTGTTTTTT.